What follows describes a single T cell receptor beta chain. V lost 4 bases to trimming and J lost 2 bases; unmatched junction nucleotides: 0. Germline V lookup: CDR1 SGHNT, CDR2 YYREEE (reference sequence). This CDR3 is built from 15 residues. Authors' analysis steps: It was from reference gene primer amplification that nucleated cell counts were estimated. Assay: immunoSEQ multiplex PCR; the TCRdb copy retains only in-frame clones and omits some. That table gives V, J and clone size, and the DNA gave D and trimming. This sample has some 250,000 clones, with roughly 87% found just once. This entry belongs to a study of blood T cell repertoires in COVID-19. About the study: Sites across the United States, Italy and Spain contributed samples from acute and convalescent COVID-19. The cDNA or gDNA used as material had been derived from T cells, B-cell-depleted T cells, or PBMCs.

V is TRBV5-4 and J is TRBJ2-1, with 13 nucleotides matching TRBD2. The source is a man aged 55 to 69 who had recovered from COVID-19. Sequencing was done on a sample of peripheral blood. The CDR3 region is CASSTSGGAYNEQFF. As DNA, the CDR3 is TGTGCCAGCAGCACTAGCGGGGGGGCCTACAATGAGCAGTTCTTC.